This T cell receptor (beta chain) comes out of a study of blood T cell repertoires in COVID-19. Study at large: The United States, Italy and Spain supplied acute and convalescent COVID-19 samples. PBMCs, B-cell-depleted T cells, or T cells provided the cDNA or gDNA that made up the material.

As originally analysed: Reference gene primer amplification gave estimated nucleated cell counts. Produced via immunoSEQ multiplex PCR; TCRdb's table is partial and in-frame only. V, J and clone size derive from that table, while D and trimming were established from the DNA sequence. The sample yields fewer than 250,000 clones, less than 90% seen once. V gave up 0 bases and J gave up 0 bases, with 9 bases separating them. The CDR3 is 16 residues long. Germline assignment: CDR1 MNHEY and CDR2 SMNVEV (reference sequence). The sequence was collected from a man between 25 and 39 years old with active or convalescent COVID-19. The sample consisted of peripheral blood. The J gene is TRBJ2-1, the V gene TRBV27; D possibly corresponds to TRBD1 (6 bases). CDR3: CASSLSPRGSYNEQFF. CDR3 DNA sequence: TGTGCCAGCAGTTTATCTCCCAGGGGCTCCTACAATGAGCAGTTCTTC.